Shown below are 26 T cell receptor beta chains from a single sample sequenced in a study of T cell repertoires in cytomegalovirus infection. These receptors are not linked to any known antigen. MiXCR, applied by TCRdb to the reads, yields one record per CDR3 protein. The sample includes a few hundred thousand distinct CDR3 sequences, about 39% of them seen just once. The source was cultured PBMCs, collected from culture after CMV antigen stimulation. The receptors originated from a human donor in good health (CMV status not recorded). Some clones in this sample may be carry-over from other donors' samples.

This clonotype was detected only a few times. The CDR3 is CASGTGTALYGYTF. The CDR3, as DNA: TGTGCCAGCGGAACGGGGACAGCTCTCTATGGCTACACCTTC. This chain uses TRBV7-9 with TRBJ1-2, with 7 bases lining up with TRBD1. Germline CDR1 reads SEHNR; CDR2 reads FQNEAQ (reference sequence). The length of the CDR3 is 14 residues. J lost 4 bases, V lost 8 bases, and 10 bases had no gene match.

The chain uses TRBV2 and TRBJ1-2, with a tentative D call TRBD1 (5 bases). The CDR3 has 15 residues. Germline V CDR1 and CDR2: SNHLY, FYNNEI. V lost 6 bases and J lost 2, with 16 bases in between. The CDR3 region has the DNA TGTGCCAGCAGCCCCCGGGGCCGCTCCAACTATGGCTACACCTTC. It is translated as CASSPRGRSNYGYTF.

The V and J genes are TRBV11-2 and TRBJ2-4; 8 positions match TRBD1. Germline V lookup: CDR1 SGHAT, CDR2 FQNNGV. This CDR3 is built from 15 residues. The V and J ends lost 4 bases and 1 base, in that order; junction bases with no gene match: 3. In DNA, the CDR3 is TGTGCCAGCAGCTCCTACAGGGGGGCCAAAAACATTCAGTACTTC. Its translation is CASSSYRGAKNIQYF.

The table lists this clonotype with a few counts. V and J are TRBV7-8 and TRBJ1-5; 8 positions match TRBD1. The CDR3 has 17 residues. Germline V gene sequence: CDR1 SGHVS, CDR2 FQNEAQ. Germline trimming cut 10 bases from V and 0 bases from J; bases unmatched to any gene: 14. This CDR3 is CATNPGQAVYSNQPQHF. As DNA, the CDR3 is TGTGCCACCAACCCGGGACAGGCGGTTTATAGCAATCAGCCCCAGCATTTT.

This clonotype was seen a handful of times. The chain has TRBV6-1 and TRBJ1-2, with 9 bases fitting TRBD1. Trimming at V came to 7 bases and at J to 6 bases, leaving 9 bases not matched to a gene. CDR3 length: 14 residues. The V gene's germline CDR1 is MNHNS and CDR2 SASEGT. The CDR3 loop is CASNSKQGAHGYTF. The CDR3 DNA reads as TGTGCCAGCAATTCTAAACAGGGGGCACATGGCTACACCTTC.

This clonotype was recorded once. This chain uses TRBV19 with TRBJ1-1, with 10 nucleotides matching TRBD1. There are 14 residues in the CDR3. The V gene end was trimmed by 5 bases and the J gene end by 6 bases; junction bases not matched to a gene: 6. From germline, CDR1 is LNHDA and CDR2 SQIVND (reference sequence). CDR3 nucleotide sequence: TGTGCCAGTAGTCGTCCGGGACAGGGGTCTGAAGCTTTCTTT. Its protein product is CASSRPGQGSEAFF.

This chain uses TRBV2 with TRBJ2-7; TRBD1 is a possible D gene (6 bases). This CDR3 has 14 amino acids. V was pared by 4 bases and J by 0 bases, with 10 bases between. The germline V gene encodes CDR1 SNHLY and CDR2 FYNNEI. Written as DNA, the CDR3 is TGTGCCAGCAGTGTCCAGGGGTCCTCCTACGAGCAGTACTTC. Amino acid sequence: CASSVQGSSYEQYF. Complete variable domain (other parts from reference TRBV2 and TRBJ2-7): EPEVTQTPSHQVTQMGQEVILRCVPISNHLYFYWYRQILGQKVEFLVSFYNNEISEKSEIFDDQFSVERPDGSNFTLKIRSTKLEDSAMYFCASSVQGSSYEQYFGPGTRLTVT.

CDR3 coding DNA: TGCAGTGCTAGGGACAGCCCGAACACCGGGGAGCTGTTTTTT. As protein: CSARDSPNTGELFF. The rearrangement uses TRBV20-1 and TRBJ2-2, with D perhaps TRBD1 (6 bases). Germline V gene data show CDR1 as DFQATT and CDR2 as SNEGSKA (reference sequence). CDR3 length equals 14 residues. With 3 bases removed from V and 0 bases from J, the gap between germline ends came to 8 bases.

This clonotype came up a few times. Here the CDR3 DNA reads TGTGCCAGCAGCTCCCCGGGGACAGGACACTATGGCTACACCTTC. Its translation: CASSSPGTGHYGYTF. The gene calls are TRBV7-2 and TRBJ1-2; TRBD1 matches 8 bases. The CDR3 totals 15 residues. Germline lookup yields CDR1 SGHTA and CDR2 FQGNSA. V lost 4 bases and J lost 3; bases outside the gene matches: 7.

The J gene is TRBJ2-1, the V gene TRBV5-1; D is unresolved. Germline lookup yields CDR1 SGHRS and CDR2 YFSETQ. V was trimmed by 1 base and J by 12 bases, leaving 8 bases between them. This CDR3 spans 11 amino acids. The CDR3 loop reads CASSLYGGQFF. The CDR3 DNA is TGCGCCAGCAGCTTGTACGGTGGGCAGTTCTTC.

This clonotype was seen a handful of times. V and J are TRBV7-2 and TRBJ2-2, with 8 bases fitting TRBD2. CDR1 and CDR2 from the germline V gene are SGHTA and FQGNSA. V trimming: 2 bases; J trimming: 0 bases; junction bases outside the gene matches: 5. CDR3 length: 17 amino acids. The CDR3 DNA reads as TGTGCCAGCAGCTTACAGTCGGGACTAGCGAACACCGGGGAGCTGTTTTTT. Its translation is CASSLQSGLANTGELFF.

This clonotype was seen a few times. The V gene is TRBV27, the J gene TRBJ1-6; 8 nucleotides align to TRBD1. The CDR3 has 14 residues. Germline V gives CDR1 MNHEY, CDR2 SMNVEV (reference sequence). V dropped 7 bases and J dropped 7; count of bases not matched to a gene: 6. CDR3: CASKRDRRNSPLHF. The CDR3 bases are TGTGCCAGCAAGAGGGACAGGAGAAATTCACCCCTCCACTTT.

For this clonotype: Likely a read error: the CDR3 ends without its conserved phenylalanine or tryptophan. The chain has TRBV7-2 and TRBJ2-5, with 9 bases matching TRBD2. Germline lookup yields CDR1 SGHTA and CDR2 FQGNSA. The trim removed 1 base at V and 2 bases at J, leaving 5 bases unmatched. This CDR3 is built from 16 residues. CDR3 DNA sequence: TGTGCCAGCAGCTTAGATGGTAGCGGGAGACAAGAGACCCAGTACGTC. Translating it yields CASSLDGSGRQETQYV.

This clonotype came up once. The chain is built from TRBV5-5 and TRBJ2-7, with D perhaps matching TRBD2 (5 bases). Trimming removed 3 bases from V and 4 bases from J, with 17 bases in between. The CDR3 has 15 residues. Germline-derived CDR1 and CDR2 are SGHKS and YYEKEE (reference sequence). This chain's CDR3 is CASSCCGPPGYEQYF. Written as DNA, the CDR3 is TGTGCCAGCAGCTGTTGCGGCCCCCCGGGGTACGAGCAGTACTTC.

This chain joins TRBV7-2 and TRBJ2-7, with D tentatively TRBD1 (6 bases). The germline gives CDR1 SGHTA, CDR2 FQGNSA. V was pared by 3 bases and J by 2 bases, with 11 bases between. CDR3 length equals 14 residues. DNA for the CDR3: TGTGCCAGCAGCTTTCGCAGGGGTCCCTACGAGCAGTACTTC. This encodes CASSFRRGPYEQYF.

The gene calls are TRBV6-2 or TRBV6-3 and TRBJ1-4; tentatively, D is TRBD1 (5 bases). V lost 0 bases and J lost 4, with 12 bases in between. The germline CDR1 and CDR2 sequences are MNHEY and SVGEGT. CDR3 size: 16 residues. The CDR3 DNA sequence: TGTGCCAGCAGTTACTCGTGGCGGGGCGTTAATGAAAAACTGTTTTTT. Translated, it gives CASSYSWRGVNEKLFF.

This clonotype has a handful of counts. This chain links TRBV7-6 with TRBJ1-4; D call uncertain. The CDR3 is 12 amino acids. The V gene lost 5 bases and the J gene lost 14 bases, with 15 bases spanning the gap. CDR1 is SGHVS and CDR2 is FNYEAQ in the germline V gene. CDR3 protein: CASSPDTNHLFF. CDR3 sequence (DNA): TGTGCCAGCAGCCCCGACACAAACCACCTGTTTTTT.

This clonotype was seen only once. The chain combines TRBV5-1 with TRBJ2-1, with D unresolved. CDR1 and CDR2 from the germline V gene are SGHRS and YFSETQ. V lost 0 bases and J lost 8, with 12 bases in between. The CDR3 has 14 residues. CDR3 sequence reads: CASSLVLPAHEQFF. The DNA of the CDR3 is TGCGCCAGCAGCTTGGTTCTTCCTGCCCATGAGCAGTTCTTC.

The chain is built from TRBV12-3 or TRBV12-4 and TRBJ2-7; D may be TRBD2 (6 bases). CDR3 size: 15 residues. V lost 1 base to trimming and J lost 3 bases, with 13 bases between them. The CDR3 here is CASSLDSGGNYEQYF. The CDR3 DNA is TGTGCCAGCAGTTTAGACTCCGGGGGTAACTACGAGCAGTACTTC.

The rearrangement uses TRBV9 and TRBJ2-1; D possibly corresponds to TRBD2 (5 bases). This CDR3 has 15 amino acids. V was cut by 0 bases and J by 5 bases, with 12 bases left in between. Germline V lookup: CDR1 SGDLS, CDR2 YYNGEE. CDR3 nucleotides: TGTGCCAGCAGCGTAGAGCCGGGATCAAACAATGAGCAGTTCTTC. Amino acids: CASSVEPGSNNEQFF.

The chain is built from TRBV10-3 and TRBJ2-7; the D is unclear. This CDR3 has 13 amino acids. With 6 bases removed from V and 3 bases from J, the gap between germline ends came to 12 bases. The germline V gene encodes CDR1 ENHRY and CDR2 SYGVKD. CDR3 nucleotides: TGTGCCATCAGGGAGAGCCCCTACTACGAGCAGTACTTC. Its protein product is CAIRESPYYEQYF.

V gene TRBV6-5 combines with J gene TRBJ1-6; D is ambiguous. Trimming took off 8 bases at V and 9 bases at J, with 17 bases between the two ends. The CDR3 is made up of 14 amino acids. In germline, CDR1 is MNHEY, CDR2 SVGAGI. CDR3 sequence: CASCRTPRLSPLHF. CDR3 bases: TGTGCCAGCTGTAGGACCCCCCGGCTTTCACCCCTCCACTTT.

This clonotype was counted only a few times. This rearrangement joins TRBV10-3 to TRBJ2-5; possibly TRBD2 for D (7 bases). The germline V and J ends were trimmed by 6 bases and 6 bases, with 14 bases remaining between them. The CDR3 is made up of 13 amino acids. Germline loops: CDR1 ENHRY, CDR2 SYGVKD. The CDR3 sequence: CAISPGGGQTQYF. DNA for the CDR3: TGTGCCATCAGCCCGGGGGGCGGGCAGACCCAGTACTTC.

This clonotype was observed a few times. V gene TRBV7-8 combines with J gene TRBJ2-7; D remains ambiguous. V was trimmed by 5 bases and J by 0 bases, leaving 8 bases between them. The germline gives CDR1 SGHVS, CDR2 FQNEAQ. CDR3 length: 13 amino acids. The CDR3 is CASSAGNSYEQYF. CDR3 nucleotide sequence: TGTGCCAGCAGCGCTGGGAACTCCTACGAGCAGTACTTC.

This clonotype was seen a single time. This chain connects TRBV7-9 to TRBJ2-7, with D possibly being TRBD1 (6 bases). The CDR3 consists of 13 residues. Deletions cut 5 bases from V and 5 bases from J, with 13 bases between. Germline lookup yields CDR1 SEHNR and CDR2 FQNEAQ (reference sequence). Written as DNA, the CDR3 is TGTGCCAGCAGCCCCCCGGGACACAACGAGCAGTACTTC. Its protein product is CASSPPGHNEQYF. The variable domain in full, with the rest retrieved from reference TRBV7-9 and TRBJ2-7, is DTGVSQNPRHKITKRGQNVTFRCDPISEHNRLYWYRQTLGQGPEFLTYFQNEAQLEKSRLLSDRFSAERPKGSFSTLEIQRTEQGDSAMYLCASSPPGHNEQYFGPGTRLTVT.

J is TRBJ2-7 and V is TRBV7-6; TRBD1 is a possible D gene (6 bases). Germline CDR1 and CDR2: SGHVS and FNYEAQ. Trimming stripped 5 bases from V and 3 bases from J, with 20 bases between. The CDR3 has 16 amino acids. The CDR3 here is CASSTSQGSNFYEQYF. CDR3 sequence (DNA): TGTGCCAGCAGCACTTCCCAGGGGAGCAATTTCTACGAGCAGTACTTC.